Sequencing of this TCR beta chain was carried out in a study of cytomegalovirus exposure and HLA in healthy donors. The PCR made use of 60 Vbeta and 13 Jbeta primers. TCRdb keeps only in-frame clones here, not all; method: immunoSEQ multiplex PCR. The table shows roughly 130,000 clones, with roughly 70% occurring only once. The V end was cut by 0 bases, the J end by 2 bases, with 21 bases between. CDR3 length: 18 residues. The V gene's germline CDR1 is SGDLS and CDR2 YYNGEE. This TCR came from a woman between 35 and 50 years old in good health and CMV-seropositive. The chain carries TRBV9 and TRBJ2-7; a possible D gene is TRBD2 (6 bases). The sequenced material came from PBMCs. CDR3 amino acids: CASSVGLGLTGSAYEQYF. In DNA form, the CDR3 reads TGTGCCAGCAGCGTAGGATTAGGGTTAACCGGGAGCGCCTACGAGCAGTACTTC.